The 12 T cell receptor beta chains below all came from one sample that was sequenced in a study of identical twins. TCRdb passed the 5' RACE reads through MiXCR, listing each CDR3 protein once. The table includes around 490,000 distinct CDR3 sequences, more than 13% detected once. This sample also belongs to another study, concerning yellow fever vaccine responses in identical twins.

The source material was CD4+ T cells sorted from blood. Receptors were obtained from a woman aged 18-30 years in good health.

This clonotype was counted a few times. V gene TRBV10-1 combines with J gene TRBJ2-3; D is undetermined. Germline V gene data show CDR1 as WNHNN and CDR2 as SYGVQD (reference sequence). CDR3 length equals 14 residues. V was clipped by 6 bases and J by 3 bases, with 13 bases between them. CDR3 loop: CASSGPRRTDTQYF. Written as DNA, the CDR3 is TGCGCCAGCAGCGGGCCCCGTCGGACAGATACGCAGTATTTT.

The CDR3 DNA is TGCAGTGCGGGAACTTCTATCGGGGGGGGCAGACGGACGCAGTATTTT. Encoded protein: CSAGTSIGGGRRTQYF. This chain connects TRBV20-1 to TRBJ2-3; 8 positions agree with TRBD2. V lost 6 bases, J lost 9 bases, and 20 bases stayed unmatched. This CDR3 is built from 16 residues. Germline CDR1 and CDR2: DFQATT and SNEGSKA (reference sequence).

This clonotype was counted a few times. This chain links TRBV12-5 with TRBJ2-2; 7 nucleotides line up with TRBD2. Per the germline V gene, CDR1 is LGHNT and CDR2 is FRNRAP. CDR3 size: 15 residues. The V segment lost 5 bases and the J segment 6 bases; nucleotides outside the gene matches: 9. CDR3 bases: TGTGCTAGTGGTCTAGGGAGGGATGGCGCCGGGGAGCTGTTTTTT. Residues: CASGLGRDGAGELFF.

CDR3 amino acids: CASSLPFYGYTF. In DNA, the CDR3 is TGTGCCAGCAGCTTACCGTTCTATGGCTACACCTTC. This chain joins TRBV5-5 and TRBJ1-2; no definite D call. The CDR3 is 12 residues long. V shed 2 bases and J shed 4 bases, with 6 bases lying between them. CDR1 is SGHKS, CDR2 YYEKEE, per germline (reference sequence).

The chain joins TRBV28 to TRBJ2-7, with D tentatively TRBD2 (5 bases). V was cut by 5 bases and J by 5 bases, with 19 bases left in between. The CDR3 is made up of 15 amino acids. Germline V gene data show CDR1 as MDHEN and CDR2 as SYDVKM. In nucleotides, the CDR3 is TGTGCCAGCAGTCAATTTGTCGGGGTGGCCCACGAGCAGTACTTC. It yields the protein CASSQFVGVAHEQYF.

The chain recombines TRBV6-2 or TRBV6-3 with TRBJ2-7, with 7 bases fitting TRBD2. The length of the CDR3 is 16 residues. The germline gives CDR1 MNHEY, CDR2 SVGEGT. The V gene end was trimmed by 2 bases and the J gene end by 3 bases; junction bases not matched to a gene: 10. CDR3 sequence reads: CASSYPTGGFSYEQYF. DNA of the CDR3: TGTGCCAGCAGTTACCCTACGGGGGGATTTAGCTACGAGCAGTACTTC.

The rearrangement links TRBV20-1 to TRBJ2-1; 11 bases align to TRBD2. The CDR3 contains 17 residues. Germline V CDR1 and CDR2: DFQATT, SNEGSKA (reference sequence). The V segment lost 0 bases and the J segment 7 bases; nucleotides outside the gene matches: 11. CDR3 residues: CSARDSTSGSLRNEQFF. The CDR3 DNA follows: TGCAGTGCTAGAGATAGCACTAGCGGGAGTCTCAGGAATGAGCAGTTCTTC.

This clonotype was recorded a few times. V is TRBV12-3 or TRBV12-4 and J is TRBJ2-5, with TRBD2 matching over 8 bases. This CDR3 comprises 16 residues. The V gene end was trimmed by 3 bases and the J gene end by 5 bases; junction bases not matched to a gene: 11. CDR3 loop: CASSFRGAGGGETQYF. CDR3 coding DNA: TGTGCCAGCAGTTTTAGGGGGGCGGGAGGTGGTGAGACCCAGTACTTC.

This chain uses TRBV7-6 with TRBJ2-7; D may correspond to TRBD1 or TRBD2 (5 bases each). The CDR3 totals 13 residues. The germline gives CDR1 SGHVS, CDR2 FNYEAQ. V was pared by 5 bases and J by 2 bases, with 10 bases between. CDR3 amino acids: CASSPGRPYEQYF. The DNA for the CDR3 is TGTGCCAGCAGCCCGGGACGGCCCTACGAGCAGTACTTC.

The table lists this clonotype with a few counts. The V call is TRBV4-2, the J call TRBJ2-7; 7 nucleotides line up with TRBD1. Germline V gene lookup returns CDR1 LGHNA and CDR2 YNFKEQ. The CDR3 has 16 residues. With 3 bases clipped from V and 2 bases from J, the junction kept 10 bases outside the gene matches. DNA of the CDR3: TGTGCCAGCAGCCAGCCCCGGGTAGACAGGGCCTACGAGCAGTACTTC. It encodes CASSQPRVDRAYEQYF.

The V and J genes are TRBV7-2 and TRBJ2-1, with 10 bases aligning to TRBD2. The length of the CDR3 is 15 residues. Germline V lookup: CDR1 SGHTA, CDR2 FQGNSA. Losses at the gene ends were 1 base for V and 8 bases for J; bases not matched to a gene: 5. CDR3 loop: CASSLEPSGSYEQFF. The CDR3 DNA reads TGTGCCAGCAGCTTAGAGCCTAGCGGGAGCTATGAGCAGTTCTTC.

Only a few counts were recorded for this clonotype. The chain uses TRBV25-1 and TRBJ2-1, with TRBD2 as a possible D gene (5 bases). The CDR3 totals 11 residues. V was trimmed by 10 bases and J by 12 bases, leaving 16 bases between them. The germline V gene encodes CDR1 MGHDK and CDR2 SYGVNS. The CDR3 sequence is CAIQTRGGQFF. CDR3 DNA: TGTGCCATCCAGACCCGGGGTGGGCAGTTCTTC. Complete variable domain (other parts from reference TRBV25-1 and TRBJ2-1): EADIYQTPRYLVIGTGKKITLECSQTMGHDKMYWYQQDPGMELHLIHYSYGVNSTEKGDLSSESTVSRIRTEHFPLTLESARPSHTSQYLCAIQTRGGQFFGPGTRLTVL.